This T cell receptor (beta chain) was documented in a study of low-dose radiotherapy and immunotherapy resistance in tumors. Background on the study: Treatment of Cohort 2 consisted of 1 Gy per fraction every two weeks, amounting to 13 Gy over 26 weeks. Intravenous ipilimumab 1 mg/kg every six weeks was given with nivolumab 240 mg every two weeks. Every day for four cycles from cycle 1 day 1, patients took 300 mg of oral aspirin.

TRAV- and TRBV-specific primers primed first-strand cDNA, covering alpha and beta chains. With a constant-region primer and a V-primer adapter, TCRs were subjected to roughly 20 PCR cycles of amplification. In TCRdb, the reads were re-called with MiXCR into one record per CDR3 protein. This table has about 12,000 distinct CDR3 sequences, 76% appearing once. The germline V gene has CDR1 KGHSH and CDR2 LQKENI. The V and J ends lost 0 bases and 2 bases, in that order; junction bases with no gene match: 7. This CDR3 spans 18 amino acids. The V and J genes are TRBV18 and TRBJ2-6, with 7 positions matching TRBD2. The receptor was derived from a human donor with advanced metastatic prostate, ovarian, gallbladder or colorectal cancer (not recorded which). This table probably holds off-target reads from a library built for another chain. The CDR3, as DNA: TGTGCCAGCTCACCACCGGCGGGAGTGGCCACTGGGGCCAACGTCCTGACTTTC. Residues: CASSPPAGVATGANVLTF. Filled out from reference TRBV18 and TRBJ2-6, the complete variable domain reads NAGVMQNPRHLVRRRGQEARLRCSPMKGHSHVYWYRQLPEEGLKFMVYLQKENIIDESGMPKERFSAEFPKEGPSILRIQQVVRGDSAAYFCASSPPAGVATGANVLTFGAGSRLTVL.